One and the same sample provided the 2 T cell receptor beta chains below, sequenced in a study of shared clonotypes between healthy human individuals. The assay was immunoSEQ multiplex PCR, and TCRdb's table has in-frame clones only and misses some. Of about 980,000 clones listed, around three quarters are singletons. Material for sequencing was memory CD4+ T cells sorted from blood. Noted subset: CD45RA-negative fraction. The receptors come from a man between 18 and 35 years old in good health.

V usage is TRBV2 and J usage is TRBJ1-2; the match to TRBD1 covers 8 bases. The junction had 7 bases not matched to a gene; V was cut back by 3 bases and J by 7 bases. This CDR3 has 14 residues. In germline, CDR1 is SNHLY, CDR2 FYNNEI. CDR3 in amino acids: CASSDETGVVGYTF. As DNA, the CDR3 is TGTGCCAGCAGTGATGAGACAGGGGTGGTTGGCTACACCTTC.

This clone showed up just once. The V gene is TRBV6-1, the J gene TRBJ2-2; tentative D call: TRBD2 (6 bases). The germline gives CDR1 MNHNS, CDR2 SASEGT. The CDR3 has 15 amino acids. The V and J ends lost 10 bases and 0 bases respectively, with 15 bases between them. DNA for the CDR3: TGTGCCACCTCATCGGGGGTCACGAACACCGGGGAGCTGTTTTTT. This translates into CATSSGVTNTGELFF.